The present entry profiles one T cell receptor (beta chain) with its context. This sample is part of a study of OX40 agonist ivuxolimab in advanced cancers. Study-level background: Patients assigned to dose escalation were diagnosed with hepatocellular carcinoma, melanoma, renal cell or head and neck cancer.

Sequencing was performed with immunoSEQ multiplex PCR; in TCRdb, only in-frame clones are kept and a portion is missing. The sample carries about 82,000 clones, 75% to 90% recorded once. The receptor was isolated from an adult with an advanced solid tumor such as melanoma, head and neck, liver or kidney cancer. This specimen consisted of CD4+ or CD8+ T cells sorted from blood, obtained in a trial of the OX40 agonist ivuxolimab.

CDR3 region: CASSFGQGHSYEQYF. The CDR3 DNA reads as TGTGCCAGCAGCTTTGGACAGGGCCACTCCTACGAGCAGTACTTC. The rearrangement joins TRBV5-6 to TRBJ2-7; TRBD1 aligns across 8 bases. The germline V gene encodes CDR1 SGHDT and CDR2 YYEEEE. J gave up 0 bases and V 2 bases, and 4 bases lay outside the gene matches. The length of the CDR3 is 15 residues.